These 10 T cell receptor beta chains share one sample of origin, sequenced in a study of blood T cell repertoires in COVID-19. TCRdb keeps only in-frame clones here, not all; method: immunoSEQ multiplex PCR. The data contain about 41,000 clones, 70% to 90% of them singletons. Material for sequencing was peripheral blood. These receptors were obtained from a man aged 60-69 years with acute or convalescent COVID-19.

This clone was seen just once. This rearrangement joins TRBV4-3 to TRBJ2-1; 10 positions match TRBD2. The CDR3 is made up of 16 amino acids. CDR1 and CDR2 (germline): LGHNA, YSLEER. After removal of 0 bases from V and 6 bases from J, the junction contained 5 bases not matched to a gene. Here the CDR3 DNA reads TGCGCCAGCAGCCAAGATCCAGCGGGGGGGCTCAATGAGCAGTTCTTC. It is translated as CASSQDPAGGLNEQFF.

This clone appeared a single time. The V call is TRBV9, the J call TRBJ2-7; 7 bases are shared with TRBD1. V lost 0 bases and J lost 5; bases outside the gene matches: 5. The CDR3 has 14 amino acids. Looked up from germline, CDR1 is SGDLS and CDR2 is YYNGEE. The CDR3 DNA reads as TGTGCCAGCAGCGTAGCGACAGGGTTGAACGAGCAGTACTTC. Translated, it gives CASSVATGLNEQYF.

The chain uses TRBV19 and TRBJ1-6; D is possibly TRBD1 (5 bases). The CDR3 loop spans 14 amino acids. Trimming cost V 3 bases and J 6 bases, with 9 bases left between them. Germline CDR1 is LNHDA and CDR2 is SQIVND (reference sequence). In nucleotides, the CDR3 is TGTGCCAGTAGTATGGTTCAGGGTAATTCACCCCTCCACTTT. Translating it yields CASSMVQGNSPLHF.

The chain employs TRBV10-3 and TRBJ1-2; a weak D match, TRBD1 (6 bases). Germline CDR1 ENHRY, CDR2 SYGVKD. Trimming took 3 bases from V and 7 from J, leaving 18 bases between them. The CDR3 consists of 15 residues. The CDR3 sequence is CAISEGGALLFGYTF. CDR3 DNA sequence: TGTGCCATCAGTGAAGGGGGGGCGCTTCTTTTTGGCTACACCTTC.

The chain recombines TRBV19 with TRBJ1-3, with a weak D call TRBD1 (5 bases). CDR3 length: 15 residues. Trimming removed 9 bases from V and 4 bases from J, with 19 bases in between. Germline loops: CDR1 LNHDA, CDR2 SQIVND (reference sequence). CDR3 sequence (DNA): TGTGCCAGCGCATCAACGACAGTAAACGGAAACACCATATATTTT. As protein: CASASTTVNGNTIYF.

The gene calls are TRBV19 and TRBJ2-3; TRBD1 is a possible D gene (5 bases). The CDR3 covers 14 residues. Trimming removed 7 bases at V and 3 bases at J, with 14 bases between. Per the germline V gene, CDR1 is LNHDA and CDR2 is SQIVND (reference sequence). The CDR3 region is CASKQGKRTDTQYF. The CDR3, as DNA: TGTGCCAGTAAGCAGGGTAAAAGGACAGATACGCAGTATTTT.

This chain links TRBV11-2 with TRBJ2-1; 9 nucleotides match TRBD2. The CDR3 has 15 amino acids. Germline assignment: CDR1 SGHAT and CDR2 FQNNGV. Unmatched junction bases numbered 6, after V lost 5 bases and J lost 4 bases. For the CDR3, the DNA is TGTGCCAGCAGCCAGACTAGCGGATCATACAATGAGCAGTTCTTC. It specifies CASSQTSGSYNEQFF.

This rearrangement joins TRBV19 to TRBJ1-5; D not certain. V lost 2 bases to trimming and J lost 9 bases, with 17 bases between them. Germline V lookup: CDR1 LNHDA, CDR2 SQIVND (reference sequence). CDR3 length equals 15 residues. The chain's CDR3 is CASSIPIRSGGPQHF. CDR3 sequence (DNA): TGTGCCAGTAGTATACCGATTAGGTCCGGCGGGCCCCAGCATTTT.

The chain carries TRBV30 and TRBJ1-2; 9 bases align to TRBD1. The germline V gene has CDR1 GTSNPN and CDR2 SVGIG (reference sequence). With V trimmed by 2 bases and J by 3 bases, 4 bases remained unmatched. The CDR3 totals 14 residues. Written as DNA, the CDR3 is TGTGCCTGGAGTAACAGGGGGCATTACTATGGCTACACCTTC. Its protein product is CAWSNRGHYYGYTF. Looking up the rest from reference TRBV30 and TRBJ1-2 gives the full variable domain: SQTIHQWPATLVQPVGSPLSLECTVEGTSNPNLYWYRQAAGRGLQLLFYSVGIGQISSEVPQNLSASRPQDRQFILSSKKLLLSDSGFYLCAWSNRGHYYGYTFGSGTRLTVV.

The V gene is TRBV7-8, the J gene TRBJ1-5; the D gene is possibly TRBD1 (5 bases). V lost 5 bases, J lost 4 bases, and 12 bases lay in between. The germline CDR1 and CDR2 sequences are SGHVS and FQNEAQ. CDR3 length: 14 amino acids. CDR3 region: CASSLPGGNQPQHF. The CDR3, as DNA: TGTGCCAGCAGCCTTCCGGGGGGGAATCAGCCCCAGCATTTT.